The 7 T cell receptor beta chains below were found in one sample sequenced in a study of lymphopenia after photon versus proton radiotherapy (dated 2019 in TCRdb). Preparation of the library involved the immunoSEQ multiplex PCR assay. The immuneACCESS repertoire file appears here via TCRdb, limited to in-frame rearrangements. These files lack a portion of the clones; in checked studies, under half of the deficit traces to unresolved V genes, and the cause of the others is not known. This sample lists 65,000 to 85,000 clones; about nine tenths were detected once. The ten most abundant clones make up 2% to 2.5% of the sample. Sample: peripheral blood, taken from a patient treated with photon-based radiotherapy. The receptor set was obtained from a woman between 40 and 55 years old with cholangiocarcinoma.

The chain joins TRBV27 to TRBJ1-2; no firm D call. The CDR3 is made up of 13 amino acids. Germline V CDR1 and CDR2: MNHEY, SMNVEV (reference sequence). Trimming took off 5 bases at V and 0 bases at J, with 7 bases between the two ends. The CDR3 DNA reads as TGTGCCAGCAGTCCCCTCCCTAACTATGGCTACACCTTC. Translated, it gives CASSPLPNYGYTF.

The chain is built from TRBV25-1 and TRBJ1-1, with D possibly matching TRBD1 (5 bases). CDR1 is MGHDK and CDR2 is SYGVNS in the germline V gene. V shed 2 bases and J shed 1 base, with 11 bases lying between them. This CDR3 is built from 15 residues. The CDR3 protein is CASSELGGRNTEAFF. The CDR3 DNA reads as TGTGCCAGCAGTGAACTTGGGGGGAGGAACACTGAAGCTTTCTTT.

The chain recombines TRBV19 with TRBJ1-1, with D maybe TRBD1 (5 bases). Between the trimmed V and J ends, which lost 3 bases and 5 bases, there was a span of 25 bases. Germline V CDR1 and CDR2: LNHDA, SQIVND (reference sequence). The CDR3 loop spans 18 amino acids. CDR3 coding DNA: TGTGCCAGTAGTATTGGCAGTTGGGGGACCTCTCGTTGGACTGAAGCTTTCTTT. As protein: CASSIGSWGTSRWTEAFF.

This chain links TRBV28 with TRBJ2-5; the D is unclear. Per the germline V gene, CDR1 is MDHEN and CDR2 is SYDVKM. This CDR3 contains 13 residues. Trimming pared 7 bases from V and 4 bases from J, leaving 13 bases between. CDR3 sequence reads: CASTVGSRETQYF. CDR3 bases: TGTGCCAGCACTGTAGGGTCGCGAGAGACCCAGTACTTC.

This clone was observed a single time. The chain couples TRBV7-9 to TRBJ2-3, with 7 bases lining up with TRBD2. The V gene end was trimmed by 3 bases and the J gene end by 0 bases; junction bases not matched to a gene: 6. The germline V gene has CDR1 SEHNR and CDR2 FQNEAQ (reference sequence). The CDR3 is made up of 16 amino acids. The CDR3 loop reads CASSFRLAESTDTQYF. The CDR3 DNA reads TGTGCCAGCAGCTTTCGGCTAGCGGAGAGCACAGATACGCAGTATTTT.

The rearrangement uses TRBV27 and TRBJ1-1; TRBD1 is a possible D gene (5 bases). Germline V gene lookup returns CDR1 MNHEY and CDR2 SMNVEV (reference sequence). The CDR3 spans 15 residues. V lost 4 bases and J 5 bases, leaving 17 bases between the germline ends. The CDR3 here is CASSSAWGPRTEAFF. In nucleotides, the CDR3 is TGTGCCAGCAGTTCGGCATGGGGCCCGAGGACTGAAGCTTTCTTT.

The chain has TRBV7-2 and TRBJ1-5, with no clear D. V shed 1 base and J shed 2 bases, with 21 bases lying between them. Germline V gene sequence: CDR1 SGHTA, CDR2 FQGNSA. The CDR3 contains 19 residues. CDR3 sequence (DNA): TGTGCCAGCAGCTTAGAGCCCCTTGGTATAGGGAAAGGCAATCAGCCCCAGCATTTT. It is translated as CASSLEPLGIGKGNQPQHF.